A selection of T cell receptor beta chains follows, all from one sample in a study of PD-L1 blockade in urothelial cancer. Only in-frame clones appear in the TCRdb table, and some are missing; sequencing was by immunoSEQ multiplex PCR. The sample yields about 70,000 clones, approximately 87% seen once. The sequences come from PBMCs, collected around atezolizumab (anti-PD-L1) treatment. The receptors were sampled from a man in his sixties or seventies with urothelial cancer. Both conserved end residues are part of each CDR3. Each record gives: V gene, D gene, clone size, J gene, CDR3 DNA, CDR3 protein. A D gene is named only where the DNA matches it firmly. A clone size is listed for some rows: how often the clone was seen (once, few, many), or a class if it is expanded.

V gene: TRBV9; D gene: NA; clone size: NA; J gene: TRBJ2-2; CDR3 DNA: TGTGCCAGCAGCGCTACTAGGGTTAACACCGGGGAGCTGTTTTTT; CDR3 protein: CASSATRVNTGELFF
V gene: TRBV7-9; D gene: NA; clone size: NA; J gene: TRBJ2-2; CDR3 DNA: TGTGCCAGCAAGGGAGTGGAGATCGGGGAGCTGTTTTTT; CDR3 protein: CASKGVEIGELFF
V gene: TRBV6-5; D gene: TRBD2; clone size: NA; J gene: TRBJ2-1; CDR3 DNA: TGTGCCAGCAGTACTCAGGGACTAGCAGAGCAGTTCTTC; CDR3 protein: CASSTQGLAEQFF
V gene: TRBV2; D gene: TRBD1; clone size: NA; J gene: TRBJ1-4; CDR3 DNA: TGTGCCAGCAGTGAAAGGGGACAGGGACGCGCAACTAATGAAAAACTGTTTTTT; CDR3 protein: CASSERGQGRATNEKLFF
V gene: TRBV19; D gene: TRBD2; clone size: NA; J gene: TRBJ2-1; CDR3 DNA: TGTGCCAGTATTGGACTAGCGAAGAATGAGCAGTTCTTC; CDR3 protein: CASIGLAKNEQFF
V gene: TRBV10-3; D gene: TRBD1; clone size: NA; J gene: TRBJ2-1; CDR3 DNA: TGTGCCATCAGTGAGTCACGGGACAGACCCTACAATGAGCAGTTCTTC; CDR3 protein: CAISESRDRPYNEQFF
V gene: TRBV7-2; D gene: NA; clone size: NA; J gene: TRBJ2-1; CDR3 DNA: TGTGCCAGCAGCTTACTTGGCGGTAGCTCCTACAATGAGCAGTTCTTC; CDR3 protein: CASSLLGGSSYNEQFF
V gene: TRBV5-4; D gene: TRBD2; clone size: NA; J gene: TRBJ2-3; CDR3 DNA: TGTGCCAGCAGCCCCGGAGGAAACCTCCTAGCGGCAGATACGCAGTATTTT; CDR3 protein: CASSPGGNLLAADTQYF
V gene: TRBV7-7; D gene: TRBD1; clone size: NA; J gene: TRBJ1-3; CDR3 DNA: TGTGCCAGCAGCCCGGGACAGGGAGTATCCGGAAACACCATATATTTT; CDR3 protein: CASSPGQGVSGNTIYF
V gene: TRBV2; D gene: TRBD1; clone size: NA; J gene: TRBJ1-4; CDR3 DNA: TGTGCCAGCACCCGACAGGGGCATAGGGAAAAACTGTTTTTT; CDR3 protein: CASTRQGHREKLFF
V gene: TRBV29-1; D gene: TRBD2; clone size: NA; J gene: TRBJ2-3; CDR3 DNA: TGCAGCGTCTCTAGCGGGAGCCCAGATACGCAGTATTTT; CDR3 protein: CSVSSGSPDTQYF
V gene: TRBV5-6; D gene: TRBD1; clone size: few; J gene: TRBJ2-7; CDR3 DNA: TGTGCCAGCAGCTGGGACAGGGGCTACGAGCAGTACTTC; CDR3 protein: CASSWDRGYEQYF
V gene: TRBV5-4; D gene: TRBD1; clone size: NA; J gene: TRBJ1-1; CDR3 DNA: TGTGCCAGCAGCTTGGGGACAGGGAAGACTGAAGCTTTCTTT; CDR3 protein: CASSLGTGKTEAFF
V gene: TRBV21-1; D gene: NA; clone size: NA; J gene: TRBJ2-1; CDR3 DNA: TGTGCCAGCAGCAAAGGGCTAGCGGGCCAGAACAATGAGCAGTTCTTC; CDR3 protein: CASSKGLAGQNNEQFF
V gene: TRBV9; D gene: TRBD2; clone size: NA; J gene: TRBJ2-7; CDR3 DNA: TGTGCCAGCAGCGTGGGACTAGCGGGAGTCGGGCAGTACTTC; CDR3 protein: CASSVGLAGVGQYF
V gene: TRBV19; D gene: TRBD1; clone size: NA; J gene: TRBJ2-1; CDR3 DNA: TGTGCCAGTAAAGTAGGACAGGCAATAGGACCCTACAATGAGCAGTTCTTC; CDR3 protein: CASKVGQAIGPYNEQFF
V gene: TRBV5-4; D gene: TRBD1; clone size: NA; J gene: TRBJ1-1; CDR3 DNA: TGTGCCAGCAGCTTTTCTACAGGGGGCCGTAATCCTGAAGCTTTCTTT; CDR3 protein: CASSFSTGGRNPEAFF
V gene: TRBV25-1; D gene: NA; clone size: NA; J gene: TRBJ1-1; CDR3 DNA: TGTGCCAGCAGTCGGCAGGGAACTGAAGCTTTCTTT; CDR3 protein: CASSRQGTEAFF
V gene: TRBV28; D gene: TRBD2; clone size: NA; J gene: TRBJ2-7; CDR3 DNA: TGTGCCAGCAGTCCCCTGACTAGCATCCCCTACGAGCAGTACTTC; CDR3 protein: CASSPLTSIPYEQYF
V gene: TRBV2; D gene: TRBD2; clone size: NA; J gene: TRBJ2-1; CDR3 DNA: TGTGCCAGCAGTGCGACGGGACTAGCGGCCTCCAATGAGCAGTTCTTC; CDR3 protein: CASSATGLAASNEQFF
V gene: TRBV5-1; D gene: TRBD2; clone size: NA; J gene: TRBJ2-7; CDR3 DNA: TGCGCCAGCAGTTCGGGACTAGCGGGCTACGAGCAGTACTTC; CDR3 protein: CASSSGLAGYEQYF
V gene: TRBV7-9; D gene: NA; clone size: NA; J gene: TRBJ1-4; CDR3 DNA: TGTGCCAGCAGCCGAGGGCGGCCCAATGAAAAACTGTTTTTT; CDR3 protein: CASSRGRPNEKLFF
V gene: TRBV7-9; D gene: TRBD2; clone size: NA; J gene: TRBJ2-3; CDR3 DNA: TGTGCCAGCAGACGAGCGGGAGGGCCTACAGATACGCAGTATTTT; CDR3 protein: CASRRAGGPTDTQYF
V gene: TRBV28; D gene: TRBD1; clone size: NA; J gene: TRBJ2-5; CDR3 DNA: TGTGCCAGCAGTTTACAGGGGGCAGAGACCCAGTACTTC; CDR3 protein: CASSLQGAETQYF
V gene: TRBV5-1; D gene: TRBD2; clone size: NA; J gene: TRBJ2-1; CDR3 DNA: TGCGCCAGCAGCCACCTGACTAGCGGGTACAATGAGCAGTTCTTC; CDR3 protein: CASSHLTSGYNEQFF
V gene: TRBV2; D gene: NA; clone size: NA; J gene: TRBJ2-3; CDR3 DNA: TGTGCCAGCAGATACAGGGTAGGGAACACAGATACGCAGTATTTT; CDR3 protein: CASRYRVGNTDTQYF
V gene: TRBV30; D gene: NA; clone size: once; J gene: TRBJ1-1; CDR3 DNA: TGTGCCTGGAGTGCGGCGGTGGGTGAAGCTTTCTTT; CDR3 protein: CAWSAAVGEAFF
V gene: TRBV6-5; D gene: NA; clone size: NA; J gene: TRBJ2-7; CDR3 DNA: TGTGCCAGCATTGGACGAGAAGCAGGGTCCTACGAGCAGTACTTC; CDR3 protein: CASIGREAGSYEQYF
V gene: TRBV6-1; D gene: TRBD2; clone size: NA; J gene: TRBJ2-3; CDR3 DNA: TGTGCCAGCCGTAGCGGGTCACTTGCAGATACGCAGTATTTT; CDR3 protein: CASRSGSLADTQYF
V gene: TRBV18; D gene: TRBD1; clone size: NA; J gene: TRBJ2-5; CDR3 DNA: TGTGCCAGCTCACCCCTTGCAAGGGGACAGTCAGAGACCCAGTACTTC; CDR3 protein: CASSPLARGQSETQYF
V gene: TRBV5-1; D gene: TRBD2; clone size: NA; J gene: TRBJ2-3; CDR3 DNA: TGCGCCAGCAGCTTAACTAGCGGGAGTTTTGATACGCAGTATTTT; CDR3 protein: CASSLTSGSFDTQYF
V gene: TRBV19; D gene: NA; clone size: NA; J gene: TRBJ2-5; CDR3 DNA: TGTGCCAGTAGTAGTCAGGGGATGGAGACCCAGTACTTC; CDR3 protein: CASSSQGMETQYF
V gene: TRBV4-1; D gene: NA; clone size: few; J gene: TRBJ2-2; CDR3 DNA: TGCGCCAGCAGCCAAACAAACAGGTTGACGAACACCGGGGAGCTGTTTTTT; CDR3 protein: CASSQTNRLTNTGELFF
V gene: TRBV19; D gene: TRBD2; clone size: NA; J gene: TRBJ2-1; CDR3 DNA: TGTGCCAGTAGTATCAGAGGGACTAGCTGGGATGAGCAGTTCTTC; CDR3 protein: CASSIRGTSWDEQFF
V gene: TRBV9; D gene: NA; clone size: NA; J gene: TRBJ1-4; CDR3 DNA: TGTGCCAGCAGCGTAGGGGCCAGGGCAGTTAATGAAAAACTGTTTTTT; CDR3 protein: CASSVGARAVNEKLFF
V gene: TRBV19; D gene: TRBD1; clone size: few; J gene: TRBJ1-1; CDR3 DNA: TGTGCCAGTACCAAGGACAGGGACACTGAAGCTTTCTTT; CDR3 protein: CASTKDRDTEAFF
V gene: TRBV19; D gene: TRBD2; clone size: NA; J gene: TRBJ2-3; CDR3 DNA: TGTGCCAGTAGATCGGCGGGAGCGGGAGATACGCAGTATTTT; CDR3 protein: CASRSAGAGDTQYF
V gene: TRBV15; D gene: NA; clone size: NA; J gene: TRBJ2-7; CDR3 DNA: TGTGCCACCAGCAGAGATCGCGGGTTCACCTACGAGCAGTACTTC; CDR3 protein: CATSRDRGFTYEQYF
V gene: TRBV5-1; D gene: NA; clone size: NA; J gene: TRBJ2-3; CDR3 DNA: TGCGCCAGCAGCTTGGGCAGGTCTGGGACAGATACGCAGTATTTT; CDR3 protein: CASSLGRSGTDTQYF
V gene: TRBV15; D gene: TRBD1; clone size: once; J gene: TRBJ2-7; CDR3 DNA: TGTGCCACCAGCAGTCCCGCCCTGACAGGGTCCTACGAGCAGTACTTC; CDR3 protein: CATSSPALTGSYEQYF
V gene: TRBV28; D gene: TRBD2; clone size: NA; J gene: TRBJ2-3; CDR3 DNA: TGTGCCAGCAGTTTATATCCCGGGAGGGACACAGATACGCAGTATTTT; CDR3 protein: CASSLYPGRDTDTQYF